Shown below are 24 T cell receptor beta chains from a single sample sequenced in a study of T cells in Graves' hyperthyroidism and ophthalmopathy. RNA transcripts provided the source from which TCR beta CDR3 regions were amplified. Using the HTBI primer set, a first-round RT-PCR was run on the TCR CDR3. TCRdb re-derived calls from the multiplex PCR reads in MiXCR, one entry per CDR3 protein. The repertoire holds roughly 500,000 distinct CDR3 sequences, with roughly 50% as singletons. Sequencing was done on a sample of peripheral blood or thyroid tissue (not recorded which). These receptors were collected from an adult woman with Graves' disease, either hyperthyroidism or ophthalmopathy (not recorded which).

This rearrangement joins TRBV19 to TRBJ1-5; possible D gene TRBD1, 6 bases. The CDR3 runs 16 residues. Germline V gene data show CDR1 as LNHDA and CDR2 as SQIVND (reference sequence). V shed 3 bases and J shed 0 bases, with 12 bases lying between them. The CDR3 spells CASSILQGLSNQPQHF. The DNA for the CDR3 is TGTGCCAGTAGTATTCTACAGGGACTTAGCAATCAGCCCCAGCATTTT.

The rearrangement links TRBV20-1 to TRBJ2-5, with D tentatively TRBD2 (5 bases). Per germline, CDR1 DFQATT and CDR2 SNEGSKA (reference sequence). V lost 0 bases, J lost 5 bases, and 10 bases lay in between. The CDR3 loop spans 13 amino acids. CDR3 sequence reads: CSARDGRGETQYF. DNA of the CDR3: TGCAGTGCTAGAGATGGGAGAGGGGAGACCCAGTACTTC.

This clonotype was found a few times. The chain is built from TRBV5-1 and TRBJ1-1; D is unclear. This CDR3 has 14 residues. With 3 bases removed from V and 0 bases from J, the gap between germline ends came to 9 bases. Germline loops: CDR1 SGHRS, CDR2 YFSETQ. This CDR3 reads CASSSQILNTEAFF. The CDR3 DNA is TGCGCCAGCAGCTCACAGATATTGAACACTGAAGCTTTCTTT.

This clonotype was seen ten or more times. The rearrangement links TRBV6-6 to TRBJ2-6; 8 bases fit TRBD2. The germline gives CDR1 MNHNY, CDR2 SVGAGI (reference sequence). CDR3 length equals 15 residues. J was trimmed by 2 bases and V by 5 bases; bases with no gene match: 2. CDR3 sequence (DNA): TGTGCCAGCAGTCAAGCGGGAGCTGGGGCCAACGTCCTGACTTTC. This translates into CASSQAGAGANVLTF.

V usage is TRBV29-1 and J usage is TRBJ2-5; D is ambiguous. The CDR3 runs to 12 residues. Germline assignment: CDR1 SQVTM and CDR2 ANQGSEA. V lost 5 bases and J lost 5, with 12 bases in between. The CDR3 is CSVPHYGETQYF. The CDR3 DNA reads as TGCAGCGTTCCCCACTACGGGGAGACCCAGTACTTC.

Many counts were recorded for this clonotype. The chain couples TRBV12-3 or TRBV12-4 to TRBJ1-1, with 8 bases matching TRBD1. The CDR3 spans 13 residues. V trimming: 6 bases; J trimming: 3 bases; junction bases outside the gene matches: 3. The CDR3 here is CASRTGDYTEAFF. For the CDR3, the DNA is TGTGCCAGCAGGACAGGGGATTACACTGAAGCTTTCTTT.

The rearrangement links TRBV7-2 to TRBJ2-7; D assignment may be TRBD1 or TRBD2 (5 bases each). Gene TRBJ2-5 matches the end of the DNA better, so the J call may be wrong. The germline V gene encodes CDR1 SGHTA and CDR2 FQGNSA. There are 18 residues in the CDR3. The DNA for the CDR3 is TGTGCCAGCAGCTTTAGGTCCTTCGGGGCTTCCCATAAGGAGACCCAGTACTTC. Residues: CASSFRSFGASHKETQYF.

Note on this clonotype: This likely comes from a read error, as the CDR3 has no conserved phenylalanine or tryptophan at its end. V gene TRBV2 combines with J gene TRBJ2-7; D gene unclear. This CDR3 has 14 amino acids. Germline CDR1 SNHLY, CDR2 FYNNEI. The CDR3 sequence is CASSLFNRPYGQYL. The CDR3 DNA follows: TGTGCCAGCAGCCTTTTTAACCGACCCTACGGGCAGTACCTC.

This clonotype was detected ten times or more. The genes are TRBV12-3 or TRBV12-4 and TRBJ1-1, with unresolved D. The CDR3 is 13 residues long. V was cut by 5 bases and J by 0 bases, with 7 bases left in between. Written as DNA, the CDR3 is TGTGCCAGCAGTAGAGAGGTGAACACTGAAGCTTTCTTT. Translated, it gives CASSREVNTEAFF.

This clonotype was counted ten times or more. V is TRBV6-5 and J is TRBJ2-7, with a possible D match to TRBD2 (5 bases). Trimming removed 0 bases at V and 0 bases at J, with 12 bases between. CDR1 is MNHEY and CDR2 is SVGAGI in the germline V gene. This CDR3 has 16 amino acids. The CDR3 loop reads CASSYSGGGSSYEQYF. The CDR3 DNA sequence: TGTGCCAGCAGTTACTCGGGCGGAGGTAGCTCCTACGAGCAGTACTTC.

The chain carries TRBV20-1 and TRBJ1-5, with TRBD1 matching 7 bases. CDR3 length: 12 residues. Per germline, CDR1 DFQATT and CDR2 SNEGSKA (reference sequence). The V and J ends lost 6 bases and 6 bases, in that order; junction bases with no gene match: 5. Here the CDR3 reads CSALQGTQPQHF. The CDR3 DNA sequence: TGCAGTGCCCTACAGGGGACTCAGCCCCAGCATTTT.

This clonotype showed up many times. This chain uses TRBV2 with TRBJ1-4; D call uncertain. Trimming stripped 5 bases from V and 3 bases from J, with 16 bases between. From germline, CDR1 is SNHLY and CDR2 FYNNEI. The CDR3 length is 16 residues. The CDR3 bases are TGTGCCAGCAGTAGAAGTCTCGGCGCAGCTAATGAAAAACTGTTTTTT. Translation gives CASSRSLGAANEKLFF.

For this clonotype: The CDR3 does not close with the conserved phenylalanine or tryptophan, likely indicating a read error. No DNA is shown, since the ends of the CDR3 on it are uncertain; the CDR3 is the one TCRdb lists. The chain links TRBV4-1 to TRBJ1-1; the table's D gene call, TRBD1, was not cross checked with the DNA. The germline gives CDR1 MGHRA, CDR2 YSYEKL. Including both end residues, the CDR3 is 10 amino acids long. The chain's CDR3 is CASSQELGAS.

Of note for this clonotype: The junction shows a germline mismatch at one end, possibly a read error. V is TRBV7-8 and J is TRBJ2-5, with 7 bases identical to TRBD2. CDR1 and CDR2 from the germline V gene are SGHVS and FQNEAQ. This CDR3 is 15 amino acids long. CDR3 nucleotides: TGTGTCAGCAGCTTAAGGGGACTACTCCAAGAGACCCAGTACTTC. Its protein product is CVSSLRGLLQETQYF.

This clonotype was found a few times. The rearrangement joins TRBV7-8 to TRBJ2-7; D call uncertain. Germline V gene sequence: CDR1 SGHVS, CDR2 FQNEAQ. The CDR3 runs 14 residues. Trimming removed 5 bases at V and 7 bases at J, with 18 bases between. This CDR3 is CASSPAGPDREQYF. The CDR3 DNA reads TGTGCCAGCAGCCCCGCTGGACCTGATAGGGAGCAGTACTTC.

This chain links TRBV10-3 with TRBJ1-5, with 7 positions matching TRBD1. This CDR3 contains 14 residues. V dropped 6 bases and J dropped 7; count of bases not matched to a gene: 9. The germline CDR1 and CDR2 sequences are ENHRY and SYGVKD. CDR3 nucleotide sequence: TGTGCCATCAGAGCGACAGGGTACGGGCAGCCCCAGCATTTT. Its translation is CAIRATGYGQPQHF.

This chain joins TRBV24-1 and TRBJ1-1, with TRBD1 matching 7 bases. This CDR3 region has 16 residues. Germline V gene sequence: CDR1 KGHDR, CDR2 SFDVKD. V was pared by 4 bases and J by 0 bases, with 7 bases of the junction left unmatched. The chain's CDR3 is CATSDAPGQMNTEAFF. CDR3 DNA sequence: TGTGCCACCAGTGACGCGCCGGGACAGATGAACACTGAAGCTTTCTTT.

In its sample, this clonotype was seen many times. The chain's CDR3 is CSALTPIGQYF. The CDR3 bases are TGCAGTGCCCTAACACCAATTGGGCAGTACTTC. The V and J genes are TRBV20-1 and TRBJ2-7; D is unclear. Germline assignment: CDR1 DFQATT and CDR2 SNEGSKA (reference sequence). Trimming shortened V by 6 bases and J by 9 bases, and 15 bases separated the two germline ends. This CDR3 comprises 11 residues.

The J gene is TRBJ2-1, the V gene TRBV9, with D hard to call. The germline V and J ends were trimmed by 0 bases and 11 bases, with 15 bases remaining between them. This CDR3 has 14 residues. CDR1 is SGDLS and CDR2 is YYNGEE in the germline V gene. CDR3 sequence (DNA): TGTGCCAGCAGCGTAGGCACCCTCAGCGAGAAGCAGTTCTTC. This codes for CASSVGTLSEKQFF.

The chain combines TRBV29-1 with TRBJ1-2; D possibly corresponds to TRBD1 (5 bases). Trimming took off 6 bases at V and 0 bases at J, with 5 bases between the two ends. The CDR3 is made up of 11 amino acids. Germline loops: CDR1 SQVTM, CDR2 ANQGSEA. The CDR3 protein is CSVGANYGYTF. CDR3 nucleotides: TGCAGCGTGGGGGCTAACTATGGCTACACCTTC.

With regard to this clonotype: Possible read error: a much larger clone is one base away. CDR3 nucleotides: TGTGCCAGCGGGAATCTAGCGGGTGCCAACGAGCGGTACTTC. This codes for CASGNLAGANERYF. V and J are TRBV6-1 and TRBJ2-7; 8 bases match TRBD2. CDR3 length: 14 amino acids. Per the germline V gene, CDR1 is MNHNS and CDR2 is SASEGT.

The chain couples TRBV14 to TRBJ1-4; 9 nucleotides align to TRBD1. The germline gives CDR1 SGHDN, CDR2 FVKESK. The CDR3 has 17 amino acids. V gave up 1 base and J gave up 7 bases; unmatched junction bases: 10. In nucleotides, the CDR3 is TGTGCCAGCAGCCAAGGAATCCGGGACAGGGTTGCTGAAAAACTGTTTTTT. Amino acids: CASSQGIRDRVAEKLFF.

This clonotype was seen at least ten times. CDR3 bases: TGTGCCAGCTCCAGCAGGACCCAAGAGACCCAGTACTTC. It yields the protein CASSSRTQETQYF. The J gene is TRBJ2-5, the V gene TRBV7-9; no firm D call. V lost 8 bases to trimming and J lost 1 base, with 11 bases between them. The CDR3 is 13 amino acids. Germline CDR1 reads SEHNR; CDR2 reads FQNEAQ (reference sequence).

The chain combines TRBV2 with TRBJ1-6; 8 bases match TRBD1. The germline CDR1 and CDR2 sequences are SNHLY and FYNNEI. The CDR3 extends over 16 amino acids. V trimming: 8 bases; J trimming: 6 bases; junction bases outside the gene matches: 12. The CDR3 protein is CASGRDQGAGNSPLHF. The CDR3, as DNA: TGTGCCAGCGGGAGAGACCAGGGGGCCGGTAATTCACCCCTCCACTTT. The whole variable domain, remainder taken from reference TRBV2 and TRBJ1-6, is EPEVTQTPSHQVTQMGQEVILRCVPISNHLYFYWYRQILGQKVEFLVSFYNNEISEKSEIFDDQFSVERPDGSNFTLKIRSTKLEDSAMYFCASGRDQGAGNSPLHFGNGTRLTVT.